A selection of T cell receptor beta chains follows, all from one sample in a study of CD8 T cells in Susac syndrome. TCRdb analysed the immunoSEQ multiplex PCR reads with MiXCR anew, one entry per CDR3 protein. The table includes roughly 200,000 distinct CDR3 sequences, 90% to 95% detected once. Specimen: CD4+ T cells from PBMCs. Receptors originate from a human donor with Susac syndrome. Each CDR3 is given with its conserved first and last residue. The D gene is left open where the match is weak. Clone size appears in some rows only: once, few, many, or a class for an expanded clone.

-	15	TRBV25-1	TRBJ2-7	TRBD1	CASSELGQGANEQYF	TGTGCCAGCAGTGAACTAGGACAGGGGGCGAACGAGCAGTACTTC
-	14	TRBV4-1	TRBJ2-2	-	CASIKTQGNGELFF	TGCGCCAGCATCAAGACGCAGGGAAACGGGGAGCTGTTTTTT
-	13	TRBV3-1	TRBJ1-2	-	CASSQGPNYGYTF	TGTGCCAGCAGCCAAGGGCCTAACTATGGCTACACCTTC
-	15	TRBV12-3/TRBV12-4	TRBJ1-1	TRBD1	CASSFQTGVNTEAFF	TGTGCCAGCAGTTTTCAGACAGGGGTGAACACTGAAGCTTTCTTT
-	14	TRBV20-1	TRBJ1-2	TRBD1	CSALQGAVSYGYTF	TGCAGTGCACTTCAGGGGGCGGTTAGCTATGGCTACACCTTC
-	14	TRBV19	TRBJ1-1	TRBD1	CASSTTGDTMEAFF	TGTGCCAGTAGTACGACAGGGGACACAATGGAAGCTTTCTTT
-	11	TRBV6-5	TRBJ2-1	-	CASSQGTEQFF	TGTGCCAGCAGTCAGGGGACTGAGCAGTTCTTC
-	10	TRBV6-2/TRBV6-3	TRBJ2-7	-	CATFREEQYF	TGTGCCACCTTTAGGGAGGAGCAGTACTTC
-	14	TRBV29-1	TRBJ1-1	-	CSAKNGFRAPEAFF	TGCAGCGCGAAGAACGGGTTCAGGGCTCCAGAAGCTTTCTTT
-	17	TRBV4-1	TRBJ1-2	-	CASSQALGVLRDYGYTF	TGCGCCAGCAGCCAAGCCCTAGGGGTACTTCGGGACTATGGCTACACCTTC
-	13	TRBV20-1	TRBJ2-7	-	CSATLAGRYEQYF	TGCAGTGCGACCCTAGCAGGGCGCTACGAGCAGTACTTC
-	15	TRBV19	TRBJ1-2	-	CASSTSPPGARGYTF	TGTGCCAGTAGTACCAGTCCTCCAGGGGCCCGGGGCTACACCTTC
-	14	TRBV25-1	TRBJ2-1	TRBD1	CASRRGQGYNEQFF	TGTGCCAGCCGTCGCGGACAGGGCTACAATGAGCAGTTCTTC
-	14	TRBV6-5	TRBJ2-5	-	CASSRLLADETQYF	TGTGCCAGCAGTCGTTTGCTAGCTGATGAGACCCAGTACTTC
-	14	TRBV7-2	TRBJ2-1	-	CASSPASSYNEQFF	TGTGCCAGCAGCCCCGCAAGCTCCTACAATGAGCAGTTCTTC
-	13	TRBV29-1	TRBJ2-5	TRBD2	CSTLTAGEETQYF	TGCAGCACGCTTACGGCGGGAGAAGAGACCCAGTACTTC
-	14	TRBV16	TRBJ1-1	TRBD1	CASSQLQGATEAFF	TGTGCCAGCAGCCAATTACAGGGGGCGACTGAAGCTTTCTTT
-	16	TRBV9	TRBJ2-3	TRBD2	CASSSSLAGAKDTQYF	TGTGCCAGCAGCTCTAGCCTAGCGGGAGCGAAAGATACGCAGTATTTT
-	16	TRBV28	TRBJ2-1	TRBD2	CASSPHTSGSENEQFF	TGTGCCAGCAGTCCCCACACTAGCGGGAGCGAGAATGAGCAGTTCTTC
-	13	TRBV19	TRBJ2-7	-	CASSPPGHYEQYF	TGTGCCAGTAGCCCCCCGGGACACTACGAGCAGTACTTC
-	16	TRBV2	TRBJ2-1	-	CASSEVYTGSYNEQFF	TGTGCCAGCAGTGAAGTGTACACGGGATCCTACAATGAGCAGTTCTTC
-	14	TRBV3-1	TRBJ2-7	-	CASSQALKSYEQYF	TGTGCCAGCAGCCAAGCCCTAAAGTCCTACGAGCAGTACTTC
-	13	TRBV19	TRBJ2-5	-	CATTDSGQETQYF	TGTGCCACTACCGATAGCGGCCAAGAGACCCAGTACTTC
-	15	TRBV5-1	TRBJ2-7	TRBD2	CASSLASGPSYEQYF	TGCGCCAGCAGCTTGGCTAGCGGGCCCTCCTACGAGCAGTACTTC
-	14	TRBV7-8	TRBJ2-1	TRBD2	CASSLVETSGLQFF	TGTGCCAGCAGCTTAGTCGAGACTAGCGGATTGCAGTTCTTC
once	15	TRBV5-1	TRBJ2-3	-	CASSLAPGEADTQYF	TGCGCCAGCAGCTTGGCCCCAGGAGAGGCAGATACGCAGTATTTT
-	16	TRBV7-9	TRBJ2-3	-	CASSPLKGHTLDTQYF	TGTGCCAGCAGCCCCCTCAAGGGACATACCTTAGATACGCAGTATTTT
-	15	TRBV20-1	TRBJ2-7	-	CSARDLSRGTYEQYF	TGCAGTGCTAGAGATCTCAGCAGGGGAACCTACGAGCAGTACTTC
-	14	TRBV3-1	TRBJ1-1	-	CASSLAVLNTEAFF	TGTGCCAGCAGCCTCGCAGTCTTGAACACTGAAGCTTTCTTT
once	17	TRBV15	TRBJ2-1	TRBD2	CATSRRSGSSSYNEQFF	TGTGCCACCAGCCGACGAAGCGGGAGCAGCTCCTACAATGAGCAGTTCTTC
-	15	TRBV19	TRBJ2-2	-	CASSLQGLNTGELFF	TGTGCCAGTAGTCTCCAGGGACTGAACACCGGGGAGCTGTTTTTT
-	12	TRBV19	TRBJ1-6	-	CASSAQVAPLHF	TGTGCCAGTAGTGCCCAGGTTGCGCCCCTCCACTTT
-	13	TRBV19	TRBJ1-6	TRBD1	CASSPRGPSPLHF	TGTGCCAGTAGCCCGAGGGGGCCATCACCCCTCCACTTT
-	17	TRBV4-3	TRBJ1-5	-	CASSQELGGIYRQLQHF	TGCGCCAGCAGCCAAGAGCTCGGTGGGATTTATCGTCAGCTCCAGCATTTT
-	14	TRBV7-9	TRBJ1-2	-	CASSLGRGRDGYTF	TGTGCCAGCAGCTTAGGAAGGGGTAGAGATGGCTACACCTTC
-	14	TRBV7-8	TRBJ2-5	-	CASSLAWTEETQYF	TGTGCCAGCAGCTTAGCTTGGACAGAAGAGACCCAGTACTTC
-	13	TRBV20-1	TRBJ2-3	TRBD2	CSARASGRNTQYF	TGCAGTGCTAGAGCAAGCGGGAGGAATACGCAGTATTTT
-	19	TRBV25-1	TRBJ1-6	TRBD1	CASSELGRGPETGDSPLHF	TGTGCCAGCAGTGAATTGGGCAGGGGGCCCGAAACGGGGGATTCACCCCTCCACTTT
-	12	TRBV5-6	TRBJ2-1	-	CASSSVRGSEFF	TGTGCCAGCAGCTCAGTTCGAGGGAGCGAGTTCTTC
-	15	TRBV18	TRBJ1-1	-	CASSTGPPVNTEAFF	TGTGCCAGCTCTACGGGTCCACCGGTGAACACTGAAGCTTTCTTT